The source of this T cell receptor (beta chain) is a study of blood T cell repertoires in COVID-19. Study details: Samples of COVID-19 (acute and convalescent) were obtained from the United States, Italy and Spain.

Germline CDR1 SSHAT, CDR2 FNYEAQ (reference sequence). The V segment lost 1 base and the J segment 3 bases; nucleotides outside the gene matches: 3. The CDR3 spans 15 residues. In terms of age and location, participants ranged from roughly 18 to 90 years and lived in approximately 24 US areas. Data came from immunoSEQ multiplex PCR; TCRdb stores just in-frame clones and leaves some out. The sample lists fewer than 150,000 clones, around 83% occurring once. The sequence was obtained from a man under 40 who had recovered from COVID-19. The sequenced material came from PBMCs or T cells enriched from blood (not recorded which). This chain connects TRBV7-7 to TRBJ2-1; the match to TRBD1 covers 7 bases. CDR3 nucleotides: TGTGCCAGCAGCTTAGGTCCAGGGGGCTACAATGAGCAGTTCTTC. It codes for CASSLGPGGYNEQFF.